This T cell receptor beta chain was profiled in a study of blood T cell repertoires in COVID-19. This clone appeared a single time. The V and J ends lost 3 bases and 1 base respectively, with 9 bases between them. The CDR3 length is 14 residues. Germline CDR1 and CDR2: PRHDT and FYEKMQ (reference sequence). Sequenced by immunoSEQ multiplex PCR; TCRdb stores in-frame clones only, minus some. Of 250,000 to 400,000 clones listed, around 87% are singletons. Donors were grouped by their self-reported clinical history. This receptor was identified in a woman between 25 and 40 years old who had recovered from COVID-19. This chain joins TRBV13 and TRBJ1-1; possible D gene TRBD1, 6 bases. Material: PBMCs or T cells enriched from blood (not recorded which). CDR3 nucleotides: TGTGCCAGCAGCTTTGGCAGGGGGAACACTGAAGCTTTCTTT. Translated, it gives CASSFGRGNTEAFF.